The clone carrying this TCR beta chain appeared many times. Its matching antigen is unknown. The data belong to a study of blood T cells in healthy people across ages. General study points: Fewer expanded clones and more diversity marked long-lived versus aged donors.

The V end was cut by 3 bases, the J end by 7 bases, with 13 bases between. The CDR3 runs 13 residues. The germline V gene encodes CDR1 LNHNV and CDR2 YYDKDF (reference sequence). With a J-beta primer mix and a sample-barcoded 5' primer, a second PCR ran roughly 6 to 12 cycles. MiXCR was run by TCRdb on the 5' RACE reads, yielding one entry per CDR3 protein. This table has 1.5 million to 2 million distinct CDR3 sequences, under 30% appearing once. Extraction yielded at least 5 micrograms of total RNA per sample. The sample consisted of blood. The V call is TRBV15, the J call TRBJ2-7; tentatively, D is TRBD2 (6 bases). This TCR derives from a young woman in good health. CDR3 loop: CATSSGTLNEQYF. Here the CDR3 DNA reads TGTGCCACCAGCAGTGGGACTTTAAATGAGCAGTACTTC. Supplemented by reference TRBV15 and TRBJ2-7, the full variable domain reads DAMVIQNPRYQVTQFGKPVTLSCSQTLNHNVMYWYQQKSSQAPKLLFHYYDKDFNNEADTPDNFQSRRPNTSFCFLDIRSPGLGDTAMYLCATSSGTLNEQYFGPGTRLTVT.